This T cell receptor beta chain was profiled in a study of control samples from healthy donors and cancer patients. Data came from immunoSEQ multiplex PCR; TCRdb stores just in-frame clones and leaves some out. Of about 54,000 clones in the sample, around 95% are singletons; the top ten hold about 2%. Trimming took 8 bases from V and 2 from J, leaving 25 bases between them. CDR1 is MDHEN and CDR2 is SYDVKM in the germline V gene. The CDR3 has 18 residues. The sample was blood. The clonotype originates from a woman in her twenties or thirties in good health. V is TRBV28 and J is TRBJ1-5; the D gene is possibly TRBD1 (5 bases). This chain's CDR3 is CASYPVGGIITRNQPQHF. CDR3 sequence (DNA): TGTGCCAGCTACCCCGTGGGGGGGATTATTACGCGCAATCAGCCCCAGCATTTT.